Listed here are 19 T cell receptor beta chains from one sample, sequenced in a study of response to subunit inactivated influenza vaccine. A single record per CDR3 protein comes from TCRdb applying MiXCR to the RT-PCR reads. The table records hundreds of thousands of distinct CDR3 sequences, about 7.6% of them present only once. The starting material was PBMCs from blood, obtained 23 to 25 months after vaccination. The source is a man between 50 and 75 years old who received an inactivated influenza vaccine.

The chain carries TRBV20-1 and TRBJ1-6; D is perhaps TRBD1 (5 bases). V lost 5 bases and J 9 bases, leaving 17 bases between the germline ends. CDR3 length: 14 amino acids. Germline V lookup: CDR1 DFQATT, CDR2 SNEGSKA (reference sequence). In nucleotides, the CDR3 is TGCAGTGCTCTAGGGGCGGGGCCTGGTTCACCCCTCCACTTT. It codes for CSALGAGPGSPLHF.

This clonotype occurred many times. The CDR3 here is CASSFNNQPQHF. The CDR3 nucleotides are TGTGCCAGCAGCTTTAACAATCAGCCCCAGCATTTT. V usage is TRBV7-2 and J usage is TRBJ1-5, with D uncertain. The CDR3 runs to 12 residues. Trimming stripped 3 bases from V and 3 bases from J, with 3 bases between. Germline V gene lookup returns CDR1 SGHTA and CDR2 FQGNSA.

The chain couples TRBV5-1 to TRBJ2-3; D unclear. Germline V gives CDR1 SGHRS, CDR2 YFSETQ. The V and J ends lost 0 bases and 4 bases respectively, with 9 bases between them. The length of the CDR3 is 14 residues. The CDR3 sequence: CASSLARDSDTQYF. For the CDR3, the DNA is TGCGCCAGCAGCTTGGCGAGAGACTCAGATACGCAGTATTTT. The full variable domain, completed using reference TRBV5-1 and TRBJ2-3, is KAGVTQTPRYLIKTRGQQVTLSCSPISGHRSVSWYQQTPGQGLQFLFEYFSETQRNKGNFPGRFSGRQFSNSRSEMNVSTLELGDSALYLCASSLARDSDTQYFGPGTRLTVL.

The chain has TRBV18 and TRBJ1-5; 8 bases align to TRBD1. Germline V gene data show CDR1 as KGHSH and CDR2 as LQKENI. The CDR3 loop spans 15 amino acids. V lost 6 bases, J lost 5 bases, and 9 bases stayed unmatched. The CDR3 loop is CASSFTNRGDQPQHF. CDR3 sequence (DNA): TGTGCCAGCTCTTTCACAAACAGGGGGGATCAGCCCCAGCATTTT.

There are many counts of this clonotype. The CDR3 bases are TGCAGTGCCTTACTAGCGGTCCAAGAGACCCAGTACTTC. It is translated as CSALLAVQETQYF. The J gene is TRBJ2-5, the V gene TRBV20-1; 8 bases match TRBD2. V lost 6 bases to trimming and J lost 1 base; unmatched junction nucleotides: 4. The length of the CDR3 is 13 residues. Germline CDR1 is DFQATT and CDR2 is SNEGSKA (reference sequence).

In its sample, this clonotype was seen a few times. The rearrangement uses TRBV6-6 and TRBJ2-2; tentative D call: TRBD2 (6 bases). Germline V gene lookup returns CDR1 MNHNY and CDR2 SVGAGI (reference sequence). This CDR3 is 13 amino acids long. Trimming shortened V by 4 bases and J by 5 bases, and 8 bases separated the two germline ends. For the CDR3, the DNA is TGTGCCAGCAGTTGGCGGGAAACCGGGGAGCTGTTTTTT. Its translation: CASSWRETGELFF.

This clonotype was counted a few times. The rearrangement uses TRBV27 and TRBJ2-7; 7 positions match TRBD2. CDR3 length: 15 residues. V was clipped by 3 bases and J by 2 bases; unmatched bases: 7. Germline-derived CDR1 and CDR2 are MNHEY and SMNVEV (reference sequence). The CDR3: CASSFRLADPYEQYF. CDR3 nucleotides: TGTGCCAGCAGTTTCAGGCTAGCGGACCCCTACGAGCAGTACTTC.

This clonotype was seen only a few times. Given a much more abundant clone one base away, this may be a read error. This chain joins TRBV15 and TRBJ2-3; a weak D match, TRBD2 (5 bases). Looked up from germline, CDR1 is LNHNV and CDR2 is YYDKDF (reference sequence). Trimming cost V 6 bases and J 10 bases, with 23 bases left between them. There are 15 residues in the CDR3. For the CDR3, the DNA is TGTGCCACCAGTGGTCCACTAGTCGGTGGGGATGCGCAGTATTTT. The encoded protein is CATSGPLVGGDAQYF.

The CDR3 DNA reads TGCGCCAGCAGCTTGGGGGGCTCCTCAAACTACGAGCAGTACTTC. This encodes CASSLGGSSNYEQYF. This chain uses TRBV5-1 with TRBJ2-7; D may be TRBD1 (5 bases). The V end lost 0 bases, the J end lost 3 bases, and 13 bases lay between the germline ends. Germline values: CDR1 SGHRS, CDR2 YFSETQ. The CDR3 consists of 15 residues.

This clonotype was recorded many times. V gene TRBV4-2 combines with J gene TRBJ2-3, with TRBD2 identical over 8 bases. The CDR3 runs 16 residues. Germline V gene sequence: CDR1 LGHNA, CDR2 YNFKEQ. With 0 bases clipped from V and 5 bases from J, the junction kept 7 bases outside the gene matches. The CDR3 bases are TGTGCCAGCAGCCAAGATCCGGGACTAGGGAGAGATACGCAGTATTTT. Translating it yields CASSQDPGLGRDTQYF.

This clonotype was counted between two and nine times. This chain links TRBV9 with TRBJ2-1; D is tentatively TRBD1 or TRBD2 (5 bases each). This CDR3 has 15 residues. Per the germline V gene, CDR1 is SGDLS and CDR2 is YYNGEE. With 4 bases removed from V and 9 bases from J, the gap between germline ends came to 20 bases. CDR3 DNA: TGTGCCAGCAGCCCCTGGGGGACGAAAGCTGGTGAGCAGTTCTTC. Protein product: CASSPWGTKAGEQFF.

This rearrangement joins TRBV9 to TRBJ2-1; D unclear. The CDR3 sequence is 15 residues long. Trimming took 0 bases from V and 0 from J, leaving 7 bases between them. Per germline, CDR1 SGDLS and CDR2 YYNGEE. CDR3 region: CASSVGNPSYNEQFF. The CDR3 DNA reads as TGTGCCAGCAGCGTAGGAAACCCCTCCTACAATGAGCAGTTCTTC.

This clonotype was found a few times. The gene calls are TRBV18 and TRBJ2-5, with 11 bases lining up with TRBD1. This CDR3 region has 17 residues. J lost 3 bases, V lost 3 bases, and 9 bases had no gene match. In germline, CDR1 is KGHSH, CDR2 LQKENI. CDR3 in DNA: TGTGCCAGCTCACCCCTAGGGACAGGGGGGAGAGAAGAGACCCAGTACTTC. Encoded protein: CASSPLGTGGREETQYF.

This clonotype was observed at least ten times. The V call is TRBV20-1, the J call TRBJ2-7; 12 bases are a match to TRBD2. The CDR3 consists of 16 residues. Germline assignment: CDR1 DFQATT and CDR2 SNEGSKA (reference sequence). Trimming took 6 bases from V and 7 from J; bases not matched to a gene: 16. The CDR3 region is CSASKPLLAGGGEQYF. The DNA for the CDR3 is TGCAGTGCATCTAAGCCCTTACTAGCGGGAGGTGGAGAGCAGTACTTC.

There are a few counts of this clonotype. This CDR3 is CASSYGLDRAKQPQHF. The CDR3 DNA reads TGTGCCAGCAGTTATGGGCTTGACAGGGCAAAACAGCCCCAGCATTTT. V and J are TRBV27 and TRBJ1-5; the match to TRBD1 covers 7 bases. V shed 4 bases, J shed 7 bases, and the junction held 13 bases outside the gene matches. This CDR3 has 16 amino acids. Germline V gives CDR1 MNHEY, CDR2 SMNVEV (reference sequence).

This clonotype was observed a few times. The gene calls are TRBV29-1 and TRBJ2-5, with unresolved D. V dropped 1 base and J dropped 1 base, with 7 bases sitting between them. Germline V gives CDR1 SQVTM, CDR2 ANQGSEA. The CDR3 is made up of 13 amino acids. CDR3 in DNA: TGCAGCGTTGAAGGAGAAAGCCAAGAGACCCAGTACTTC. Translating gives CSVEGESQETQYF.

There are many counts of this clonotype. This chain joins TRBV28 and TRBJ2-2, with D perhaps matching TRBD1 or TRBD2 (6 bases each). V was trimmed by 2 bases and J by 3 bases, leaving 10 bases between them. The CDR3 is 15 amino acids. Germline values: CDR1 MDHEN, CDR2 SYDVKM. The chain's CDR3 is CASSLGGRDTGELFF. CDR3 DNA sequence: TGTGCCAGCAGTTTAGGGGGGCGCGACACCGGGGAGCTGTTTTTT.

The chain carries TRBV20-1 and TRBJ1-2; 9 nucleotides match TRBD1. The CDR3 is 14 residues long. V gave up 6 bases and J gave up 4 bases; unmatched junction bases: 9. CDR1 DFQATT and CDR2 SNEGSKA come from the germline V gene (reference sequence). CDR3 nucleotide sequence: TGCAGTGCAGCCGACAGGGGGTACGCCTATGGCTACACCTTC. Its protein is CSAADRGYAYGYTF.

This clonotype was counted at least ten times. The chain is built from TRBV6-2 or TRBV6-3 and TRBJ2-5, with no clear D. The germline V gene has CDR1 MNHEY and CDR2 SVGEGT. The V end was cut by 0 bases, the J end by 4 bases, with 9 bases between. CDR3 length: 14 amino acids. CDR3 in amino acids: CASSYSRRIETQYF. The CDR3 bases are TGTGCCAGCAGTTACTCTCGCAGGATAGAGACCCAGTACTTC.